These T cell receptor beta chains were read from a single sample in a study of cytomegalovirus exposure and HLA in healthy donors. Produced via immunoSEQ multiplex PCR; TCRdb's table is partial and in-frame only. The repertoire has about 190,000 clones, 75% to 85% of them found once; the top ten carry about 0.78%. The sample was PBMCs. These receptor sequences come from a woman aged 18-35 years in good health and CMV-seronegative. CDR3s include the opening cysteine and the closing phenylalanine or tryptophan. D genes are given only for firm matches. A row's size may be missing; if present it is once, few, many or a size class.

>TRBJ1-2|.|TRBV11-2|.
CASSLAPGTYYGYTF
TGTGCCAGCAGCTTAGCCCCCGGGACATACTATGGCTACACCTTC
>TRBJ1-2|.|TRBV4-1|.
CASSQDKTSGGYTF
TGCGCCAGCAGCCAAGACAAGACTTCGGGTGGCTACACCTTC
>TRBJ2-7|.|TRBV2|TRBD1
CASGQGKAYEQYF
TGTGCCAGCGGACAGGGAAAGGCCTACGAGCAGTACTTC
>TRBJ2-7|.|TRBV5-4|TRBD2
CASSPGLASSYEQYF
TGTGCCAGCAGCCCAGGACTAGCCAGCTCCTACGAGCAGTACTTC
>TRBJ2-1|.|TRBV10-3|TRBD2
CATSLAGDNEQFF
TGTGCCACTTCCTTAGCGGGAGACAATGAGCAGTTCTTC
>TRBJ2-3|.|TRBV7-9|.
CASASGRDSSTDTQYF
TGTGCCAGCGCGTCCGGCAGGGACTCTAGCACAGATACGCAGTATTTT
>TRBJ2-2|.|TRBV28|TRBD2
CASNLAGGPSAGELFF
TGTGCCAGCAACCTAGCGGGAGGGCCGTCGGCCGGGGAGCTGTTTTTT
>TRBJ1-5|.|TRBV19|TRBD1
CASSIGTGGGGNQPQHF
TGTGCCAGTAGTATAGGGACAGGGGGAGGCGGCAATCAGCCCCAGCATTTT
>TRBJ2-2|few|TRBV7-9|TRBD1
CASSSGQAPFVF
TGTGCCAGCAGCTCAGGACAGGCGCCCTTTGTTTTC
>TRBJ2-2|.|TRBV7-6|.
CASSFQGSGNTGELFF
TGTGCCAGCAGCTTTCAGGGGTCGGGGAACACCGGGGAGCTGTTTTTT
>TRBJ2-5|once|TRBV29-1|.
CSVEKGAGGQYF
TGCAGCGTTGAAAAGGGGGCAGGGGGGCAGTACTTC
>TRBJ1-2|.|TRBV6-5|.
CASSYLKRGSYTF
TGTGCCAGCAGTTACCTGAAAAGGGGTAGCTACACCTTC
>TRBJ1-3|once|TRBV15|.
CATSRAKGENTIYF
TGTGCCACCAGCAGAGCCAAGGGGGAAAACACCATATATTTT
>TRBJ2-7|once|TRBV2|.
CASISRPSYEQYF
TGTGCCAGCATTAGCAGACCCTCCTACGAGCAGTACTTC
>TRBJ2-3|.|TRBV10-3|.
CASAGLGGDTQYF
TGTGCCTCGGCGGGACTTGGGGGAGATACGCAGTATTTT
>TRBJ2-1|.|TRBV7-7|TRBD2
CASSPTGLAGVEQFF
TGTGCCAGCAGCCCCACGGGACTAGCGGGAGTCGAGCAGTTCTTC
>TRBJ1-3|.|TRBV7-2|.
CASSLGLLLSGNTIYF
TGTGCCAGCAGCCTGGGACTCCTACTCTCTGGAAACACCATATATTTT
>TRBJ1-5|.|TRBV18|TRBD1
CASSPGQENQPQHF
TGTGCCAGCTCACCCGGACAGGAAAATCAGCCCCAGCATTTT
>TRBJ1-1|.|TRBV6-7|TRBD1
CASSSTSTGADTEAFF
TGTGCCAGCAGTTCCACCTCGACAGGGGCGGACACTGAAGCTTTCTTT
>TRBJ1-5|.|TRBV6-6|.
CASSYEGSNQPQHF
TGTGCCAGCAGTTACGAGGGTAGCAATCAGCCCCAGCATTTT
>TRBJ1-1|.|TRBV11-2|.
CASSFEGPSTEAFF
TGTGCCAGCAGCTTTGAGGGTCCCAGCACTGAAGCTTTCTTT
>TRBJ2-7|.|TRBV18|TRBD1
CASSPGTGYDEQYF
TGTGCCAGCTCACCCGGGACAGGGTACGACGAGCAGTACTTC
>TRBJ2-3|.|TRBV7-8|TRBD2
CASSLAGVTSATDTQYF
TGTGCCAGCAGCTTAGCTGGGGTGACTAGCGCCACAGATACGCAGTATTTT
>TRBJ2-5|.|TRBV2|.
CASTGVAYSETQYF
TGTGCCAGCACCGGGGTAGCGTATTCGGAGACCCAGTACTTC
>TRBJ2-1|.|TRBV19|.
CASTPQVSYNEQFF
TGTGCCAGTACCCCACAGGTTTCCTACAATGAGCAGTTCTTC
>TRBJ1-5|.|TRBV6-4|.
CASSSERNQPQHF
TGTGCCAGCAGTTCGGAGCGTAATCAGCCCCAGCATTTT
>TRBJ2-7|once|TRBV6-1|TRBD1
CASSEGQGTLTYEQYF
TGTGCCAGCAGTGAAGGACAGGGGACCCTCACCTACGAGCAGTACTTC
>TRBJ1-4|.|TRBV5-1|TRBD1
CASSSGQTNEKLFF
TGCGCCAGCAGCTCGGGACAGACTAATGAAAAACTGTTTTTT
>TRBJ1-2|.|TRBV2|TRBD1
CASSGDRAQVYGYTF
TGTGCCAGCAGTGGAGACAGGGCTCAGGTCTATGGCTACACCTTC
>TRBJ2-7|.|TRBV6-5|TRBD2
CASSSPLAGTYEQYF
TGTGCCAGCAGCTCTCCGCTAGCGGGGACCTACGAGCAGTACTTC
>TRBJ2-5|.|TRBV7-3|.
CASSPTGGIETQYF
TGTGCCAGCAGCCCCACTGGGGGGATAGAGACCCAGTACTTC
>TRBJ2-7|.|TRBV19|TRBD2
CASSISTSGSYEQYF
TGTGCCAGTAGTATTTCGACTAGCGGGAGTTACGAGCAGTACTTC
>TRBJ2-3|.|TRBV5-6|TRBD1
CASSDRAQHTDTQYF
TGTGCCAGCAGCGACAGGGCCCAACACACAGATACGCAGTATTTT
>TRBJ1-2|.|TRBV7-6|TRBD1
CASSPGTGIGNYGYTF
TGTGCCAGCAGCCCGGGGACAGGGATTGGAAACTATGGCTACACCTTC
>TRBJ1-3|.|TRBV10-1|.
CASSKLGQGNTIYF
TGCGCCAGCAGTAAACTCGGACAGGGAAACACCATATATTTT
>TRBJ1-1|.|TRBV18|TRBD1
CASSPDRGEAFF
TGTGCCAGCTCACCAGACAGGGGTGAAGCTTTCTTT
>TRBJ1-1|.|TRBV5-1|.
CASSLVPAGPNTEAFF
TGCGCCAGCAGCTTGGTTCCGGCGGGGCCGAACACTGAAGCTTTCTTT
>TRBJ2-2|.|TRBV5-1|TRBD1
CASSYDRGRAGELFF
TGCGCCAGCAGTTACGACAGGGGGCGCGCCGGGGAGCTGTTTTTT
>TRBJ1-1|once|TRBV30|.
CAWSFPLGTPSWDTEAFF
TGTGCCTGGAGTTTCCCTCTGGGCACCCCCTCTTGGGACACTGAAGCTTTCTTT
>TRBJ2-7|.|TRBV27|TRBD1
CASSAYRGYEQYF
TGTGCCAGCAGTGCCTACAGGGGGTACGAGCAGTACTTC
>TRBJ1-1|once|TRBV7-9|TRBD1
CSSSLPQGAYTEAFF
TGTTCCAGCAGCTTACCGCAGGGGGCATACACTGAAGCTTTCTTT
>TRBJ2-5|.|TRBV6-5|.
CASSPTLATQETQYF
TGTGCCAGCAGCCCAACACTAGCCACCCAAGAGACCCAGTACTTC
>TRBJ1-3|.|TRBV6-1|TRBD1
CASSDNPGQGSGNTIYF
TGTGCCAGCAGTGATAATCCGGGACAGGGCTCTGGAAACACCATATATTTT
>TRBJ2-1|.|TRBV6-5|.
CASSFHPGNEQFF
TGTGCCAGCAGTTTCCATCCCGGCAATGAGCAGTTCTTC
>TRBJ2-5|.|TRBV15|TRBD1
CATSSFIVDRGQQETQYF
TGTGCCACCAGCAGTTTTATAGTGGACAGGGGGCAACAAGAGACCCAGTACTTC
>TRBJ1-2|few|TRBV27|.
CASSPEGAYGYTF
TGTGCCAGCAGTCCCGAAGGGGCCTATGGCTACACCTTC
>TRBJ1-1|.|TRBV11-2|.
CASSVVGQGLTFF
TGTGCCAGCAGCGTCGTCGGGCAGGGCCTAACCTTCTTT
>TRBJ1-2|once|TRBV10-3|.
CAIRGAGGGGYTF
TGTGCCATCAGGGGGGCTGGGGGCGGTGGCTACACCTTC
>TRBJ2-3|.|TRBV5-1|.
CASRLAASTDTQYF
TGCGCCAGCAGGTTAGCGGCTAGCACAGATACGCAGTATTTT
>TRBJ2-1|once|TRBV6-5|TRBD2
CASRAGGEQFF
TGTGCCAGCAGGGCGGGAGGCGAGCAGTTCTTC
>TRBJ1-2|once|TRBV2|.
CASSAAGLNYGYTF
TGTGCCAGCAGTGCGGCAGGGCTTAACTATGGCTACACCTTC
>TRBJ1-6|.|TRBV18|TRBD1
CASSQTQGLGNSPLHF
TGTGCCAGCTCACAAACACAGGGGTTAGGTAATTCACCCCTCCACTTT
>TRBJ2-1|.|TRBV29-1|TRBD1
CSVQATGRTIF
TGCAGCGTGCAAGCGACAGGGCGAACGATCTTC
>TRBJ1-1|once|TRBV6-6|.
CASSQSYNTEAFF
TGTGCCAGCAGCCAGTCATACAACACTGAAGCTTTCTTT
>TRBJ1-2|.|TRBV11-2|.
CASSTGWRSRGYTF
TGTGCCAGCAGCACGGGTTGGCGTTCTCGTGGCTACACCTTC
>TRBJ2-1|.|TRBV11-2|.
CASSPLHEQFF
TGTGCCAGCAGCCCCCTCCATGAGCAGTTCTTC
>TRBJ2-7|.|TRBV6-1|TRBD1
CASSGTVSYEQYF
TGTGCCAGTTCCGGGACAGTCTCCTACGAGCAGTACTTC
>TRBJ1-1|once|TRBV4-1|.
CASSLEDDMNTEAFF
TGCGCCAGCAGCCTGGAAGACGACATGAACACTGAAGCTTTCTTT
>TRBJ1-1|.|TRBV7-9|.
CAMGGGVEAFF
TGTGCCATGGGAGGGGGAGTTGAAGCTTTCTTT